This TCR beta chain was obtained from a study of T cell responses to AZD1222 COVID-19 vaccine. Some clones are missing from TCRdb's copy, which holds only in-frame ones; the method was immunoSEQ multiplex PCR. Of under 200,000 clones listed, over 85% are singletons. V lost 0 bases to trimming and J lost 1 base, with 10 bases between them. The CDR3 loop spans 16 amino acids. The germline V gene encodes CDR1 LGHNA and CDR2 YNFKEQ. Sequencing used peripheral blood, obtained 28 days after the second dose of the MenACWY control vaccine. This TCR was recovered from an adult who received the MenACWY meningococcal vaccine as a control. The rearrangement uses TRBV4-2 and TRBJ1-3; tentatively, D is TRBD1 (5 bases). As DNA, the CDR3 is TGTGCCAGCAGCCAAGAAGCGGGGACTTCTGGAAACACCATATATTTT. It yields the protein CASSQEAGTSGNTIYF.